The clone carrying this TCR beta chain was counted ten times or more. CDR3 length equals 15 residues. The germline CDR1 and CDR2 sequences are SGDLS and YYNGEE. The V end lost 0 bases, the J end lost 1 base, and 11 bases lay between the germline ends. This sample was taken from a study of CD8 T cells in ankylosing spondylitis. Each CDR3 protein gets one entry after TCRdb re-called the 5' RACE reads with MiXCR. The sample shows hundreds of distinct CDR3 sequences, approximately 2.4% of them seen only once. The rearrangement links TRBV9 to TRBJ2-7; a weak D match, TRBD2 (6 bases). The specimen sequenced was blood, either unsorted or a sorted T cell fraction (not recorded which). The sequence came from a male donor with ankylosing spondylitis or in good health (not recorded which). The CDR3, as DNA: TGTGCCAGCAGCGTAGCGGCCAGCGGGTCCTACGAGCAGTACTTC. Residues: CASSVAASGSYEQYF. Combining the CDR3 with reference TRBV9 and TRBJ2-7 gives the whole variable domain DSGVTQTPKHLITATGQRVTLRCSPRSGDLSVYWYQQSLDQGLQFLIQYYNGEERAKGNILERFSAQQFPDLHSELNLSSLELGDSALYFCASSVAASGSYEQYFGPGTRLTVT.